Listed below are T cell receptor beta chains from one sample, sequenced in a study of T cell responses to AZD1222 COVID-19 vaccine. Assay used: immunoSEQ multiplex PCR; TCRdb lists only in-frame clones, some missing. The data contain around 50,000 clones, roughly 80% of them singletons. The sample here was peripheral blood, taken on day 0 of AZD1222 vaccination. The receptors come from an adult in good health. Each CDR3 is given with its conserved first and last residue. D genes are given only for firm matches.

v_gene	j_gene	d_gene	CDR3aa	CDR3nt
TRBV19	TRBJ1-4	.	CASSAQGSGEKLFF	TGTGCCAGTAGTGCTCAGGGGTCTGGTGAAAAACTGTTTTTT
TRBV5-8	TRBJ1-6	.	CASSPGFSYNSPLHF	TGTGCCAGCAGCCCTGGGTTCTCCTATAATTCACCCCTCCACTTT
TRBV19	TRBJ2-7	.	CASSIGDTFSYEQYF	TGTGCCAGTAGTATAGGGGACACCTTCTCCTACGAGCAGTACTTC
TRBV3-1/TRBV3-2	TRBJ1-1	.	CASSQDPPGTEAFF	TGTGCCAGCAGCCAAGATCCCCCTGGAACTGAAGCTTTCTTT
TRBV19	TRBJ1-1	.	CASSIKGDTEAFF	TGTGCCAGTAGTATAAAGGGTGACACTGAAGCTTTCTTT
TRBV4-2	TRBJ2-2	.	CASSRDTENTGELFF	TGTGCCAGCAGCCGGGACACCGAGAACACCGGGGAGCTGTTTTTT
TRBV27	TRBJ1-2	.	CASSWGHLAQANYGYTF	TGTGCCAGCAGTTGGGGACACCTGGCTCAAGCTAACTATGGCTACACCTTC
TRBV14	TRBJ2-1	.	CASSQDGVRGHNEQFF	TGTGCCAGCAGCCAAGATGGGGTGAGGGGCCACAATGAGCAGTTCTTC
TRBV2	TRBJ2-1	TRBD2	CASGSGLAGNEQFF	TGTGCCAGCGGCTCCGGACTAGCGGGAAATGAGCAGTTCTTC
TRBV4-3	TRBJ1-6	.	CASSQEIDSPLHF	TGCGCCAGCAGCCAAGAAATAGATTCACCCCTCCACTTT
TRBV28	TRBJ2-1	.	CATIGTVYNEQFF	TGTGCCACCATAGGGACGGTCTACAATGAGCAGTTCTTC
TRBV12-5	TRBJ2-2	.	CASGSHRTLLGSGELFF	TGTGCTAGTGGTTCCCATCGGACGCTGTTAGGGTCCGGGGAGCTGTTTTTT
TRBV15	TRBJ2-1	.	CATSARDSVGYNEQFF	TGTGCCACCAGCGCGAGGGACTCGGTCGGCTACAATGAGCAGTTCTTC
TRBV6-5	TRBJ2-4	TRBD1	CASLSRGGQGASYF	TGTGCCAGCCTTTCCCGGGGGGGACAGGGGGCGAGTTACTTC
TRBV9	TRBJ2-3	.	CASSVESSARSTQYF	TGTGCCAGCAGCGTAGAATCCAGCGCTAGATCAACGCAGTATTTT
TRBV11-2	TRBJ2-1	.	CASSLLGGREQFF	TGTGCCAGCAGCTTACTTGGGGGGCGTGAGCAGTTCTTC
TRBV5-1	TRBJ2-7	.	CASSLEGQGNHEQYF	TGCGCCAGCAGCTTGGAGGGGCAGGGTAATCACGAGCAGTACTTC
TRBV5-1	TRBJ2-2	.	CASSLDPQGLRPTGELFF	TGCGCCAGCAGCTTGGATCCCCAGGGGCTCCGTCCGACCGGGGAGCTGTTTTTT
TRBV4-3	TRBJ2-1	.	CASSQGFDEQFF	TGCGCCAGCAGCCAGGGGTTCGATGAGCAGTTCTTC
TRBV24-1	TRBJ1-5	.	CATSDSRGRPNQPQHF	TGTGCCACCAGTGATTCCCGTGGACGGCCCAATCAGCCCCAGCATTTT
TRBV24-1	TRBJ2-1	.	CATSDGGYNEQFF	TGTGCCACCAGTGATGGGGGGTACAATGAGCAGTTCTTC
TRBV19	TRBJ2-7	.	CASSAAGTDTYEQYF	TGTGCCAGTAGTGCCGCCGGGACGGATACCTACGAGCAGTACTTC
TRBV6-5	TRBJ2-1	TRBD2	CASSSGLGYNEQFF	TGTGCCAGCAGTTCAGGACTAGGGTACAATGAGCAGTTCTTC
TRBV9	TRBJ2-2	TRBD2	CASSPREGHGELFF	TGTGCCAGCAGCCCCCGGGAGGGCCACGGGGAGCTGTTTTTT